This T cell receptor beta chain came from a study of blood T cell repertoires in COVID-19. Clones were read by immunoSEQ multiplex PCR, and TCRdb kept only the in-frame ones, dropping some. The sample has about 18,000 clones; around 87% are singletons. CDR1 is SGHTA and CDR2 is FQGNSA in the germline V gene. V shed 5 bases and J 5 bases; nucleotides not matched to a gene: 8. The CDR3 runs 14 residues. Sequences were obtained from peripheral blood. This chain joins TRBV7-2 and TRBJ1-2, with 7 bases fitting TRBD1. The source of this sequence is a man aged 45-65 years with active COVID-19. CDR3 loop: CASSPKGTAYGYTF. The CDR3 DNA sequence: TGTGCCAGCAGCCCTAAGGGGACAGCATATGGCTACACCTTC. Looking up the rest from reference TRBV7-2 and TRBJ1-2 gives the full variable domain: GAGVSQSPSNKVTEKGKDVELRCDPISGHTALYWYRQSLGQGLEFLIYFQGNSAPDKSGLPSDRFSAERTGGSVSTLTIQRTQQEDSAVYLCASSPKGTAYGYTFGSGTRLTVV.